Below, 23 T cell receptor beta chains from the same sample are listed, as sequenced in a study of human T cells and chemical hapten exposure. MiXCR, applied by TCRdb to the RACE reads, yields one record per CDR3 protein. The sample has approximately 80,000 distinct CDR3 sequences; approximately 12% are singletons. Regarding time point: patch test 3, about 24 weeks after DPC sensitization. Treatment indicated: therapeutic diphenylcyclopropenone sensitization with weekly scalp DPC. This material consisted of whole blood, taken in connection with sensitization to the hapten diphenylcyclopropenone (DPC). Every receptor here comes from a woman between 50 and 59 years old with alopecia areata. Some clones in this sample may be carry-over from other donors' samples.

In this sample, this clonotype turned up a few times. The V and J genes are TRBV20-1 and TRBJ2-1, with 8 positions matching TRBD1. The CDR3 is 12 amino acids. Germline V gene sequence: CDR1 DFQATT, CDR2 SNEGSKA (reference sequence). Trimming cost V 8 bases and J 6 bases; bases outside gene matches: 6. In nucleotides, the CDR3 is TGCAGTTCATACGACAGGGGCAATGAGCAGTTCTTC. Protein sequence: CSSYDRGNEQFF.

J is TRBJ2-7 and V is TRBV6-2 or TRBV6-3; TRBD2 matches 7 bases. The V segment lost 2 bases and the J segment 6 bases; nucleotides outside the gene matches: 7. From germline, CDR1 is MNHEY and CDR2 SVGEGT. The CDR3 spans 14 residues. The CDR3: CASSYLAGESEQYF. CDR3 nucleotide sequence: TGTGCCAGCAGTTACCTGGCGGGAGAATCCGAGCAGTACTTC.

V is TRBV3-1 and J is TRBJ1-2; no firm D call. V was clipped by 0 bases and J by 0 bases, with 8 bases between them. Germline loops: CDR1 LGHDT, CDR2 YNNKEL (reference sequence). The CDR3 runs 15 residues. DNA for the CDR3: TGTGCCAGCAGCCAAGATGCCCGTTCTAACTATGGCTACACCTTC. Amino acid sequence: CASSQDARSNYGYTF.

This clonotype was seen many times. The chain recombines TRBV11-2 with TRBJ1-2; TRBD1 matches at 9 bases. V shed 5 bases and J 4 bases; nucleotides not matched to a gene: 17. CDR1 is SGHAT and CDR2 is FQNNGV in the germline V gene. This CDR3 region has 18 residues. CDR3 protein: CASSPPGQGSGGGYGYTF. As DNA, the CDR3 is TGTGCCAGCAGCCCTCCGGGACAGGGATCCGGAGGGGGCTATGGCTACACCTTC. Full variable domain (outside the CDR3, taken from reference TRBV11-2 and TRBJ1-2): EAGVAQSPRYKIIEKRQSVAFWCNPISGHATLYWYQQILGQGPKLLIQFQNNGVVDDSQLPKDRFSAERLKGVDSTLKIQPAKLEDSAVYLCASSPPGQGSGGGYGYTFGSGTRLTVV.

This clonotype was counted at least ten times. The J gene is TRBJ1-5, the V gene TRBV12-3 or TRBV12-4; tentatively, D is TRBD1 (5 bases). The CDR3 sequence is 14 residues long. The ends were cut back, 2 bases at V and 4 bases at J, with 9 bases in the middle. For the CDR3, the DNA is TGTGCCAGCAGTTTAATCGGGGGGAATCAGCCCCAGCATTTT. It yields the protein CASSLIGGNQPQHF.

The chain links TRBV29-1 to TRBJ2-3; D ambiguous. This CDR3 is 11 amino acids long. Germline V gene data show CDR1 as SQVTM and CDR2 as ANQGSEA. V was pared by 3 bases and J by 2 bases, with 3 bases between. The CDR3 sequence is CSVDATDTQYF. CDR3 coding DNA: TGCAGCGTTGATGCCACAGATACGCAGTATTTT.

This clonotype occurred a few times. The chain carries TRBV6-1 and TRBJ1-5; maybe TRBD1 (5 bases). V was clipped by 2 bases and J by 0 bases, with 8 bases between them. The V gene's germline CDR1 is MNHNS and CDR2 SASEGT. The CDR3 loop spans 15 amino acids. The CDR3 spells CASSERQYSNQPQHF. For the CDR3, the DNA is TGTGCCAGCAGTGAACGACAGTATAGCAATCAGCCCCAGCATTTT.

This clonotype occurred many times. The chain recombines TRBV6-5 with TRBJ1-2, with D hard to call. Looked up from germline, CDR1 is MNHEY and CDR2 is SVGAGI. Trimming removed 0 bases at V and 2 bases at J, with 10 bases between. CDR3 length: 15 amino acids. CDR3 sequence reads: CASSYSGAFNYGYTF. The DNA for the CDR3 is TGTGCCAGCAGTTACTCAGGTGCTTTCAACTATGGCTACACCTTC.

This clonotype came up a few times. This chain connects TRBV4-1 to TRBJ2-7, with 10 bases aligning to TRBD2. The germline V gene has CDR1 MGHRA and CDR2 YSYEKL. Unmatched junction bases numbered 8, after V lost 0 bases and J lost 6 bases. The CDR3 contains 16 residues. CDR3 region: CASSQDISGRFGEQYF. The CDR3 coding sequence is TGCGCCAGCAGCCAAGATATTAGCGGGAGGTTCGGCGAGCAGTACTTC.

This clonotype was detected only a few times. This chain connects TRBV7-2 to TRBJ2-3, with 14 bases lining up with TRBD2. V gave up 3 bases and J gave up 5 bases; unmatched junction bases: 4. The CDR3 contains 16 residues. CDR1 is SGHTA, CDR2 FQGNSA, per germline. CDR3 residues: CASSFEGLAGVDTQYF. The DNA of the CDR3 is TGTGCCAGCAGCTTTGAGGGACTAGCGGGAGTAGATACGCAGTATTTT.

The rearrangement uses TRBV12-3 or TRBV12-4 and TRBJ1-5, with unresolved D. The CDR3 totals 16 residues. The germline V and J ends were trimmed by 5 bases and 2 bases, with 16 bases remaining between them. Here the CDR3 reads CASSPHLMTGNQPQHF. DNA for the CDR3: TGTGCCAGCAGTCCTCATTTGATGACGGGCAATCAGCCCCAGCATTTT.

This chain uses TRBV3-1 with TRBJ2-2, with D uncertain. Trimming cost V 2 bases and J 6 bases, with 10 bases left between them. Germline V gene data show CDR1 as LGHDT and CDR2 as YNNKEL (reference sequence). CDR3 length: 14 residues. CDR3 residues: CASSQTTNSGELFF. CDR3 coding DNA: TGTGCCAGCAGCCAAACGACAAATTCCGGGGAGCTGTTTTTT.

This clonotype was recorded a few times. For the CDR3, the DNA is TGTGCCAGCAGTGAAGCGGGCCCCGCAAGTGAGCAGTTCTTC. Its protein is CASSEAGPASEQFF. The chain is built from TRBV2 and TRBJ2-1; no definite D call. In germline, CDR1 is SNHLY, CDR2 FYNNEI. With 0 bases removed from V and 9 bases from J, the gap between germline ends came to 12 bases. This CDR3 has 14 amino acids.

There are a few counts of this clonotype. The chain is built from TRBV20-1 and TRBJ1-5; 10 nucleotides align to TRBD1. The CDR3 runs 16 residues. Germline assignment: CDR1 DFQATT and CDR2 SNEGSKA (reference sequence). V dropped 4 bases and J dropped 7; count of bases not matched to a gene: 13. CDR3 amino acids: CSAIWGVGTGEQPQHF. CDR3 DNA: TGCAGTGCTATATGGGGCGTCGGGACAGGGGAACAGCCCCAGCATTTT.

This clonotype has at least ten counts. The rearrangement uses TRBV19 and TRBJ2-2; maybe TRBD2 (5 bases). Trimming left V 3 bases short and J 4 bases short, with 12 bases between. Germline CDR1 LNHDA, CDR2 SQIVND (reference sequence). The CDR3 extends over 15 amino acids. CDR3 in DNA: TGTGCCAGTAGTATTGGGCTAGCCTTCACCGGGGAGCTGTTTTTT. Translation gives CASSIGLAFTGELFF. Supplemented by reference TRBV19 and TRBJ2-2, the full variable domain reads DGGITQSPKYLFRKEGQNVTLSCEQNLNHDAMYWYRQDPGQGLRLIYYSQIVNDFQKGDIAEGYSVSREKKESFPLTVTSAQKNPTAFYLCASSIGLAFTGELFFGEGSRLTVL.

This clonotype was counted between two and nine times. This sequence joins TRBV6-1 and TRBJ1-5; D perhaps matches TRBD1 (6 bases). The CDR3 covers 15 residues. Trimming took 1 base from V and 6 from J, leaving 13 bases between them. CDR1 and CDR2 from the germline V gene are MNHNS and SASEGT. CDR3 residues: CASSEGQGIGQPQHF. The DNA for the CDR3 is TGTGCCAGCAGTGAAGGGCAGGGGATAGGTCAGCCCCAGCATTTT.

This clonotype was seen at least ten times. The chain recombines TRBV29-1 with TRBJ2-7; 7 bases line up with TRBD2. CDR1 and CDR2 (germline): SQVTM, ANQGSEA. This CDR3 region has 12 residues. The ends lost 3 bases at V and 3 bases at J; junction bases unmatched: 2. The CDR3 DNA reads as TGCAGCGTTGACGAGCGGGGCTACGAGCAGTACTTC. Translated: CSVDERGYEQYF.

This clonotype was detected ten times or more. CDR3 sequence reads: CASTKVRDKAFF. CDR3 nucleotide sequence: TGTGCCAGCACTAAGGTCAGGGACAAGGCTTTCTTT. The J gene is TRBJ1-1, the V gene TRBV28; TRBD1 might be the D (6 bases). The CDR3 spans 12 residues. Germline V CDR1 and CDR2: MDHEN, SYDVKM. Deletions cut 7 bases from V and 11 bases from J, with 17 bases between.

This clonotype was observed at least ten times. The chain couples TRBV6-6 to TRBJ2-1, with 13 bases that match TRBD2. This CDR3 contains 18 residues. Trimming removed 2 bases from V and 0 bases from J; junction bases left unmatched: 4. Germline CDR1 MNHNY, CDR2 SVGAGI (reference sequence). DNA for the CDR3: TGTGCCAGCAGTTACAGCACTAGCGGGAGGGGCTCCTACAATGAGCAGTTCTTC. This encodes CASSYSTSGRGSYNEQFF.

The chain uses TRBV20-1 and TRBJ2-7; perhaps TRBD2 as D (5 bases). CDR1 DFQATT and CDR2 SNEGSKA come from the germline V gene (reference sequence). The CDR3 length is 16 residues. Between the trimmed V and J ends, which lost 0 bases and 4 bases, there was a span of 19 bases. The CDR3 spells CSARDPPGLARYEQYF. CDR3 nucleotide sequence: TGCAGTGCTAGAGACCCCCCCGGGCTAGCTAGGTACGAGCAGTACTTC.

Many counts were recorded for this clonotype. This chain joins TRBV14 and TRBJ2-2, with D uncertain. V was trimmed by 0 bases and J by 7 bases, leaving 9 bases between them. The CDR3 totals 14 residues. Per the germline V gene, CDR1 is SGHDN and CDR2 is FVKESK. The DNA for the CDR3 is TGTGCCAGCAGCCAAGACCTCCAGAGCGGGGAGCTGTTTTTT. Residues: CASSQDLQSGELFF.

This clonotype was seen many times. The chain joins TRBV5-1 to TRBJ1-1; D gene uncertain. The germline V gene encodes CDR1 SGHRS and CDR2 YFSETQ. Trimming stripped 6 bases from V and 1 base from J, with 13 bases between. The CDR3 sequence is 14 residues long. In nucleotides, the CDR3 is TGCGCCAGCACCCCTCGTGGAGAGAACACTGAAGCTTTCTTT. Its protein is CASTPRGENTEAFF. Using reference TRBV5-1 and TRBJ1-1 for the parts outside the CDR3, the full variable domain is KAGVTQTPRYLIKTRGQQVTLSCSPISGHRSVSWYQQTPGQGLQFLFEYFSETQRNKGNFPGRFSGRQFSNSRSEMNVSTLELGDSALYLCASTPRGENTEAFFGQGTRLTVV.

This clonotype was observed many times. This rearrangement joins TRBV29-1 to TRBJ1-1; D unresolved. The CDR3 is 10 amino acids. V lost 7 bases to trimming and J lost 1 base, with 4 bases between them. CDR1 and CDR2 (germline): SQVTM, ANQGSEA. In DNA form, the CDR3 reads TGCAGCGCCAGGAACACTGAAGCTTTCTTT. It is translated as CSARNTEAFF.